This TCR beta chain was obtained from a study of T-cell memory formation after mild COVID-19. Findings of the study overall: Balance between CD4 and CD8 was seen in clones contracting day 15 to 85, and a CD4+ lean was seen in later expanders.

A remark on this clonotype: Its specificity is not known.

TCRdb re-derived calls from the 5' RACE reads in MiXCR, one entry per CDR3 protein. The data hold tens of thousands of distinct CDR3 sequences, with more than 13% observed a single time. V was clipped by 1 base and J by 9 bases, with 10 bases between them. CDR1 is MGHRA and CDR2 is YSYEKL in the germline V gene. The CDR3 consists of 13 residues. The rearrangement joins TRBV4-1 to TRBJ2-1; no firm D call. The sequenced sample consisted of PBMCs or a T cell subset sorted from them (not recorded which). The sequence came from a man between 18 and 29 years old who had mild COVID-19 (a few samples of this study predate the infection). Cell type and time point are not known. DNA of the CDR3: TGCGCCAGCAGCCAAGTCTCCAGTGGTGAGCAGTTCTTC. Its protein is CASSQVSSGEQFF.